The clone carrying this T cell receptor beta chain was found many times. Its specificity is not known. The data stem from a study of human T cells and chemical hapten exposure. Study-wide points: Patch test score rose with PT1 expanded TCRs, significant at 8, 16, 32, not 4.

Indicated time point: patch test 1, 2 weeks after DPC sensitization. The treatment is: therapeutic diphenylcyclopropenone sensitization with weekly scalp DPC. Each CDR3 protein gets one entry after TCRdb re-called the RACE reads with MiXCR. The sample holds roughly 360,000 distinct CDR3 sequences, roughly 5% seen once. Trimming stripped 2 bases from V and 0 bases from J, with 12 bases between. This CDR3 spans 16 amino acids. Germline-derived CDR1 and CDR2 are LGHNA and YNFKEQ. The J gene is TRBJ2-3, the V gene TRBV4-2; either TRBD1 or TRBD2 may supply D (6 bases each). This clonotype originated in a woman between 50 and 59 years old with alopecia areata. Some clones in this sample may be carry-over from other donors' samples. The source was whole blood, collected in connection with sensitization to the hapten diphenylcyclopropenone (DPC). CDR3 residues: CASSQLRGASTDTQYF. CDR3 DNA: TGTGCCAGCAGCCAACTGAGGGGGGCTAGCACAGATACGCAGTATTTT.